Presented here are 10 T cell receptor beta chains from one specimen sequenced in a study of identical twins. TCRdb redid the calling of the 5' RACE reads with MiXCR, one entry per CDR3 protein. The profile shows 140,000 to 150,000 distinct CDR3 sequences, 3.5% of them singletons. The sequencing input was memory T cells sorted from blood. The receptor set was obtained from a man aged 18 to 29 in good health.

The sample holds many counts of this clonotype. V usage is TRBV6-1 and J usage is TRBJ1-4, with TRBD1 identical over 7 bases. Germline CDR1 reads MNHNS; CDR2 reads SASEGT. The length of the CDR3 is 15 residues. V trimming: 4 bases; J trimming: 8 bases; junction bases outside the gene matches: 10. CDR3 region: CASSGQTGYYEKLFF. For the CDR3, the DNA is TGTGCCAGCAGTGGACAGACAGGGTATTACGAAAAACTGTTTTTT.

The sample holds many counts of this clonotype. CDR3 DNA: TGTGCCACCAGCAACAGGGGCTATCGGGTAGTAGCGGGAGTTGGTTCCTACAATGAGCAGTTCTTC. Translating gives CATSNRGYRVVAGVGSYNEQFF. The J gene is TRBJ2-1, the V gene TRBV24-1; 9 positions match TRBD2. V lost 7 bases to trimming and J lost 1 base; unmatched junction nucleotides: 25. The CDR3 consists of 22 residues. In germline, CDR1 is KGHDR, CDR2 SFDVKD.

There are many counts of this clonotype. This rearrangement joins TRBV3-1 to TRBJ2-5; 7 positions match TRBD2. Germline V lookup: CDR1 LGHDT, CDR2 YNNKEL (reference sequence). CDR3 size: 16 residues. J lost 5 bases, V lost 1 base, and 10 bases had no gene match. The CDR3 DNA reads TGTGCCAGCAGCCAAGTCGGAGGGAGGGCCGTGGAGACCCAGTACTTC. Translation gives CASSQVGGRAVETQYF.

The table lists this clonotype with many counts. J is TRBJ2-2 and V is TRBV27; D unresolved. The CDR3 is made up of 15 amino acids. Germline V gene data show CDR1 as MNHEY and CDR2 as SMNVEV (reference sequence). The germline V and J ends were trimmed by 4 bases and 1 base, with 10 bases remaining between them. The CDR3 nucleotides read TGTGCCAGCAGTTCCCGTTTACAGAACACCGGGGAGCTGTTTTTT. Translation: CASSSRLQNTGELFF.

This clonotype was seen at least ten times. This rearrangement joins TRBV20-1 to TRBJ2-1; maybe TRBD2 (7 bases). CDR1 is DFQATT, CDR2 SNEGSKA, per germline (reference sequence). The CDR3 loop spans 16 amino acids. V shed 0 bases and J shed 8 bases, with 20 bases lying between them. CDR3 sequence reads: CSARDGRRGQGYEQFF. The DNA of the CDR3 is TGCAGTGCTAGAGATGGGAGGCGGGGGCAGGGCTATGAGCAGTTCTTC.

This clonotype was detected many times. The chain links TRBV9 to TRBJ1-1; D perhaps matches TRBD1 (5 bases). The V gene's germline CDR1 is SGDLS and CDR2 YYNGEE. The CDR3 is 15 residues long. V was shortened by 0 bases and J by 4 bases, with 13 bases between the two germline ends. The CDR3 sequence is CASSVAMTVVTEAFF. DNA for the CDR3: TGTGCCAGCAGCGTAGCAATGACAGTAGTCACTGAAGCTTTCTTT.

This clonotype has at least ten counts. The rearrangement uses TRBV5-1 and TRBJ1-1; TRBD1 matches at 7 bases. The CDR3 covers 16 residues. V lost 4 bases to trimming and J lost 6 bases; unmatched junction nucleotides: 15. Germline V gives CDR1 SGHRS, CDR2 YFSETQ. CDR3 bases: TGCGCCAGCAGCCCCCGCGTGAGGGGGCAGGATGCTGAAGCTTTCTTT. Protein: CASSPRVRGQDAEAFF.

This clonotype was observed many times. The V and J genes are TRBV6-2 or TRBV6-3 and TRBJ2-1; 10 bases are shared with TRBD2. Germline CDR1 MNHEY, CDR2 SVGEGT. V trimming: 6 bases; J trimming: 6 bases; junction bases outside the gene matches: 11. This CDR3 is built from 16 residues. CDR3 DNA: TGTGCCAGCAGCGCCATAGCGGGAGGCGTGCCCAATGAGCAGTTCTTC. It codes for CASSAIAGGVPNEQFF.

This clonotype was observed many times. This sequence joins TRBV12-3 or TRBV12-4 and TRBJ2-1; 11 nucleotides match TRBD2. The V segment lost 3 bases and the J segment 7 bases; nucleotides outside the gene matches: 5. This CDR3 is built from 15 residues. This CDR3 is CASSLILAGENEQFF. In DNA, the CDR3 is TGTGCCAGCAGTTTGATACTAGCGGGAGAGAATGAGCAGTTCTTC.

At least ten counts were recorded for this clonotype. The CDR3 sequence: CASSQGGGVSYNEQFF. The CDR3 bases are TGTGCCAGCAGCCAAGGGGGCGGGGTCTCCTACAATGAGCAGTTCTTC. The chain carries TRBV3-1 and TRBJ2-1; D possibly corresponds to TRBD2 (6 bases). Germline V lookup: CDR1 LGHDT, CDR2 YNNKEL (reference sequence). The V end lost 1 base, the J end lost 0 bases, and 10 bases lay between the germline ends. The CDR3 covers 16 residues.